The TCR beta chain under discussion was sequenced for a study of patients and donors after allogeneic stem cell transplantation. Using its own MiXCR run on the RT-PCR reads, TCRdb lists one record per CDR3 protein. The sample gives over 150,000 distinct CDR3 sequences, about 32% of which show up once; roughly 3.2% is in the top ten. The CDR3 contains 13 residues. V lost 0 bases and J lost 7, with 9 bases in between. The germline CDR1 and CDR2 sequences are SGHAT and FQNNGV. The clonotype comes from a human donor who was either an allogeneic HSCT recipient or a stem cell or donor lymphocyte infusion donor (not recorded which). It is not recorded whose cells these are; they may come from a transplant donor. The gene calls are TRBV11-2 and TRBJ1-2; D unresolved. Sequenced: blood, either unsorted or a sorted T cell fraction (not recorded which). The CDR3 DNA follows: TGTGCCAGCAGCTTAGATTGGTCCCGTGGCTACACCTTC. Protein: CASSLDWSRGYTF.